The clone carrying this TCR beta chain was seen a few times. As yet, its antigen is unknown. These data are taken from a study of early T cells in non-severe SARS-CoV-2 infection. In the study overall: The authors sequenced bulk RNA from unsorted whole blood, leaving chains unpaired.

Overall study findings and caveats: In VDJdb matching, anti-spike CD8 responses were favored while private and CD4 specificities went missing.

Individual cDNA molecules each received unique molecular identifiers attached to them. TCRdb independently ran MiXCR on the 5' RACE reads; one entry per CDR3 protein. Of roughly 67,000 distinct CDR3 sequences listed, roughly a tenth are singletons. The CDR3 contains 13 residues. Per germline, CDR1 SGHTA and CDR2 FQGNSA. Trimming took off 10 bases at V and 3 bases at J, with 16 bases between the two ends. The sample taken for sequencing was whole blood. The chain carries TRBV7-2 and TRBJ2-7; D is perhaps TRBD1 or TRBD2 (5 bases each). The clonotype comes from an adult who was a healthcare worker with PCR-confirmed SARS-CoV-2 infection or an uninfected control (not recorded which). This chain's CDR3 is CATSRDPGYEQYF. The DNA of the CDR3 is TGTGCCACAAGCCGGGACCCGGGCTACGAGCAGTACTTC.